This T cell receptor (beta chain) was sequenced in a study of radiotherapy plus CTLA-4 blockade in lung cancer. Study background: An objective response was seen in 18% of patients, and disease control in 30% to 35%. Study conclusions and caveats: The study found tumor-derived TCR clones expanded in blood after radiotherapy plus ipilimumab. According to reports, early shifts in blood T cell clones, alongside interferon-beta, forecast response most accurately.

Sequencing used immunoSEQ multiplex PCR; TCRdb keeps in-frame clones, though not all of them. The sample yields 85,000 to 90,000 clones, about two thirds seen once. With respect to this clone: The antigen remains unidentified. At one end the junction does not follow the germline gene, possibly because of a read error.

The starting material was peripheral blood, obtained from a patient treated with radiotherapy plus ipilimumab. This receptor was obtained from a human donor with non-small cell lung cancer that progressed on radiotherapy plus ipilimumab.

In DNA form, the CDR3 reads TGTGCTAGCAGTTCCGGGACTAGCGGGACCCAGTATTTT. Translated, it gives CASSSGTSGTQYF. The chain links TRBV7-7 to TRBJ2-3; 13 nucleotides agree with TRBD2. The CDR3 has 13 residues. Germline CDR1 SSHAT, CDR2 FNYEAQ (reference sequence).